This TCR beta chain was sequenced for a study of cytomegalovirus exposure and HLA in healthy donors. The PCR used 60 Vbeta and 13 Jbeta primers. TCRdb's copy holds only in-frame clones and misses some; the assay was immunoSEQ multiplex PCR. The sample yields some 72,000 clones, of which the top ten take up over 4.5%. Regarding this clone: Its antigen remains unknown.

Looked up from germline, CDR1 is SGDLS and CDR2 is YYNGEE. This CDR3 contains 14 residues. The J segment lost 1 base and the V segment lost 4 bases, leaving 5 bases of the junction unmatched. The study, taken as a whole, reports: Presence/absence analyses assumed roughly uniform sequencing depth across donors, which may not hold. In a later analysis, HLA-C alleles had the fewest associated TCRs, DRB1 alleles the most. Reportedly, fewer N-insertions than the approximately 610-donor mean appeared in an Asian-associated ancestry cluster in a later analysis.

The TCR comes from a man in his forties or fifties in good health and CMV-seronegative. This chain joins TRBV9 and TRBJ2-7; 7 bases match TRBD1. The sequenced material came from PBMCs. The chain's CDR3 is CASSPRQGSYEQYF. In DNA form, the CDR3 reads TGTGCCAGCAGCCCCCGACAGGGTTCCTACGAGCAGTACTTC.